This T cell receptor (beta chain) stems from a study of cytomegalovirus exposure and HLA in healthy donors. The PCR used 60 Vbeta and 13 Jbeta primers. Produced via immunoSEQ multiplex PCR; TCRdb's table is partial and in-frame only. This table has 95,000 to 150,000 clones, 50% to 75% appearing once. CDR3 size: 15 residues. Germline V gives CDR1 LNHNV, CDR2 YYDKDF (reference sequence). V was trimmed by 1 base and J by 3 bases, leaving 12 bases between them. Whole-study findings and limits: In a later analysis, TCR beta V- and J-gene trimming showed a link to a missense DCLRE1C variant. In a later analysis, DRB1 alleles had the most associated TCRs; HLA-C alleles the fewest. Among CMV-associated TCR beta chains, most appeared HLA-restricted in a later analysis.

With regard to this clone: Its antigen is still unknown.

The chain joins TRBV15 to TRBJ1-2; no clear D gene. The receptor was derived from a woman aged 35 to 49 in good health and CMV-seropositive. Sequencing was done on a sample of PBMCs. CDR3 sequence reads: CATSRGRFGDYGYTF. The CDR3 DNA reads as TGTGCCACCAGCAGAGGTCGTTTCGGTGACTATGGCTACACCTTC.